This T cell receptor beta chain is from a study of blood T cell repertoires in COVID-19. Study summary: There were acute and convalescent COVID-19 samples, and they came from the United States, Italy and Spain. Sources were T cells, B-cell-depleted T cells, or PBMCs; the material itself was cDNA or gDNA.

CDR3 size: 17 residues. Germline CDR1 reads SGHTS; CDR2 reads YDEGEE. J lost 0 bases, V lost 4 bases, and 9 bases had no gene match. Original data processing: Estimated nucleated cell counts came from reference gene primer amplification. The assay was immunoSEQ multiplex PCR, and TCRdb's table has in-frame clones only and misses some. V and J calls and clone size are those listed in that table; D and trimming were worked out from the DNA. The sample shows around 180,000 clones, roughly nine tenths of them seen only once. J is TRBJ2-2 and V is TRBV5-8; 7 bases agree with TRBD1. This clonotype originated in a man between 60 and 70 years old with acute or convalescent COVID-19. The specimen was peripheral blood. CDR3 sequence: CASSPDQTGANTGELFF. For the CDR3, the DNA is TGTGCCAGCAGCCCGGATCAAACAGGGGCGAACACCGGGGAGCTGTTTTTT.